This T cell receptor beta chain was obtained from a study of resident and recirculating memory T cells in vitiligo. Study-wide background: Shave-biopsy epidermis from lesional and nonlesional skin was sequenced alongside PBMCs. Study-wide results and caveats: Clonality differed among vitiligo lesions, with no unique dominant clone.

Trimming removed 6 bases from V and 6 bases from J, with 17 bases in between. The CDR3 covers 15 residues. Germline V gives CDR1 SEHNR, CDR2 FQNEAQ (reference sequence). A remark on this clone: Its cognate antigen is unknown.

Produced via immunoSEQ multiplex PCR; TCRdb's table is partial and in-frame only. The sample records 70,000 or so clones, roughly nine tenths being singletons. Confetti depigmentation, marking active vitiligo, was absent in these patients. The chain carries TRBV7-9 and TRBJ2-2; TRBD1 might be the D (6 bases). The sequenced sample consisted of blood. This receptor was obtained from a male donor with vitiligo. CDR3 protein: CASRGPGHSAGELFF. CDR3 nucleotide sequence: TGTGCCAGCAGAGGACCGGGACATTCGGCCGGGGAGCTGTTTTTT.